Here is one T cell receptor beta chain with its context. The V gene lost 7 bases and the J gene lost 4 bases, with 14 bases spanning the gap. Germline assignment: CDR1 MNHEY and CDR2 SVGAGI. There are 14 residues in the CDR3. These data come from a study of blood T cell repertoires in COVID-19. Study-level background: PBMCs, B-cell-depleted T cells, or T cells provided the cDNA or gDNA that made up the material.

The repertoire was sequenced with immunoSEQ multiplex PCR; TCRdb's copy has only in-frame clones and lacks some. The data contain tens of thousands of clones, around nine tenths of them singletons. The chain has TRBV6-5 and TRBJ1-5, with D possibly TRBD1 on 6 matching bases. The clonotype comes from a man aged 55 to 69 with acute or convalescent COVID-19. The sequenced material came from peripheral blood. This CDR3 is CASTTGRENQPQHF. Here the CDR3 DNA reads TGTGCCAGCACAACAGGGAGGGAAAATCAGCCCCAGCATTTT.